The clone carrying this T cell receptor (beta chain) was recorded many times. The antigen is not known. Building the TCR beta libraries relied on iRepertoire HTBI primers, and CDR3 regions underwent Arm-PCR. TCRdb re-called the multiplex PCR reads with MiXCR, one entry per CDR3 protein. The sample contains some 560,000 distinct CDR3 sequences, 15% to 20% of which appear only once. V lost 5 bases to trimming and J lost 3 bases, with 10 bases between them. Germline V gives CDR1 SGHAT, CDR2 FQNNGV. The CDR3 extends over 14 amino acids. The sample belongs to a study of regulatory T cells in long-lasting Graves disease. Study-wide results and caveats: With persistent disease, TRBV28, TRBJ1-2 and TRBJ2-5 were the favored segments.

Described time point: newly diagnosed GD, antithyroid drugs for less than 3 months. The authors made the TCR library using RNA they extracted from PBMCs. The same specimen was also included in a second study, on T cells in Graves' hyperthyroidism and ophthalmopathy. Per that study: The study used the HTBI primer set for a first-round RT-PCR of the TCR CDR3.

This sequence originates from a middle-aged woman with Graves disease. This sequence joins TRBV11-2 and TRBJ2-2; D is uncertain. This material consisted of peripheral blood mononuclear cells (PBMCs), taken at new diagnosis, from a patient treated with antithyroid drugs. The CDR3, as DNA: TGTGCCAGCAGCCATAAAAGTGACACCGGGGAGCTGTTTTTT. This gives the protein CASSHKSDTGELFF.